This is a list of T cell receptor beta chains from one sample in a study of cytomegalovirus exposure and HLA in healthy donors. TCRdb's table, derived via immunoSEQ multiplex PCR, lists solely in-frame clones and lacks some. The table includes roughly 160,000 clones, around 77% detected once. The sample consisted of PBMCs. The receptors shown here come from a woman under 40 in good health and CMV-seronegative. CDR3s include the opening cysteine and the closing phenylalanine or tryptophan. The D gene is left open where the match is weak. The size field is filled for only some rows; it gives once, few, many or a size class.

d_gene	len	v_gene	abundance	j_gene	CDR3nt	CDR3aa
TRBD2	15	TRBV7-8	few	TRBJ2-1	TGTGCCAGCAGTCAACTAGCGGGAGGTGAAAATGAGCAGTTCTTC	CASSQLAGGENEQFF
TRBD1	15	TRBV4-1	NA	TRBJ2-5	TGCGCCAGCAGCCAAAGGACAGGGAACCAAGAGACCCAGTACTTC	CASSQRTGNQETQYF
TRBD2	18	TRBV5-1	NA	TRBJ2-7	TGCGCCAGCAGCTTGGGGAGACTAGCGGGAGGGCCCTCCTACGAGCAGTACTTC	CASSLGRLAGGPSYEQYF
NA	15	TRBV5-1	once	TRBJ1-3	TGCGCCAGCAGCTTGGAAGCCAGGGCTGGAAACACCATATATTTT	CASSLEARAGNTIYF
TRBD1	13	TRBV7-8	NA	TRBJ1-2	TGTGCCAGCAGCTTAGCCGACAGGGCTGGCTACACCTTC	CASSLADRAGYTF
NA	13	TRBV18	once	TRBJ1-1	TGTGCCAGCTCACGCGGCCCCGACACTGAAGCTTTCTTT	CASSRGPDTEAFF
TRBD1	13	TRBV30	NA	TRBJ1-1	TGTGCCACAAACAGGGGGCCGAACACTGAAGCTTTCTTT	CATNRGPNTEAFF
NA	14	TRBV18	NA	TRBJ1-2	TGTGCCAGCTCACCGGACAGCCCTAACTATGGCTACACCTTC	CASSPDSPNYGYTF
NA	12	TRBV10-2	NA	TRBJ2-7	TGCGCCAGCATCGGGACATCCTACGAGCAGTACTTC	CASIGTSYEQYF
TRBD2	15	TRBV7-2	NA	TRBJ2-1	TGTGCCAGCAGCTCGACTAGCGGGGGATACAATGAGCAGTTCTTC	CASSSTSGGYNEQFF
NA	14	TRBV5-1	NA	TRBJ1-5	TGCGCCAGCAGCCTCGGAGTTGGCAATCAGCCCCAGCATTTT	CASSLGVGNQPQHF
NA	15	TRBV9	NA	TRBJ2-3	TGTGCCAGCAGCGTAGCTCCACTTAGCACAGATACGCAGTATTTT	CASSVAPLSTDTQYF
NA	18	TRBV13	NA	TRBJ2-3	TGTGCCAGCAGCTTAGACTCTGCGAGGGTCCCGCGCACAGATACGCAGTATTTT	CASSLDSARVPRTDTQYF
TRBD1	12	TRBV19	NA	TRBJ2-7	TGTGCCAGCCGACAGGGGCGCTACGAGCAGTACTTC	CASRQGRYEQYF
NA	16	TRBV6-1	NA	TRBJ1-2	TGTGCCAGCAGTGAAGCACCCCGCGACAGCCTCTATGGCTACACCTTC	CASSEAPRDSLYGYTF
NA	15	TRBV5-6	NA	TRBJ2-1	TGTGCCAGCAGCTCAGACAGGTCGTGGGGGTTGCAGCAGTTCTTC	CASSSDRSWGLQQFF
NA	17	TRBV4-3	NA	TRBJ1-1	TGCGCCAGCAGCCAAGGGGGCAGGTTCTCCTTGAAAACTGAAGCTTTCTTT	CASSQGGRFSLKTEAFF
TRBD1	14	TRBV18	NA	TRBJ1-2	TGTGCCAGCTCACCAACCGGGACAGGTTATGGCTACACCTTC	CASSPTGTGYGYTF
TRBD1	14	TRBV6-1	NA	TRBJ1-5	TGTGCCAGCAATACCGAACAGGGGAATCAGCCCCAGCATTTT	CASNTEQGNQPQHF
NA	14	TRBV2	once	TRBJ2-2	TGTGCCAGCAGTGTGGAGGGGGCGGACGGGGAGCTGTTTTTT	CASSVEGADGELFF
TRBD2	15	TRBV18	NA	TRBJ2-5	TGTGCCAGCTCACCAGCCCGGGGACTAGAAGAGACCCAGTACTTC	CASSPARGLEETQYF
TRBD1	15	TRBV7-9	once	TRBJ2-2	TGTGCCAGCAGCTTAGCCAGGGGGCACACCGGGGAGCTGTTTTTT	CASSLARGHTGELFF
NA	14	TRBV6-5	NA	TRBJ1-4	TGTGCCAGCAGTTACGCGGCAGGGTCTGAAAAACTGTTTTTT	CASSYAAGSEKLFF
NA	12	TRBV11-3	few	TRBJ2-1	TGTGCCAGCAGCCCAGGGGGGAATGAGCAGTTCTTC	CASSPGGNEQFF
TRBD1	17	TRBV28	NA	TRBJ2-1	TGTGCCAGCAGTTTAGTCGGACAGGAGAGCTCCTACAATGAGCAGTTCTTC	CASSLVGQESSYNEQFF
TRBD2	14	TRBV2	NA	TRBJ2-1	TGTGCCAGCAGATCTCTAGCGGGGGGCAATGAGCAGTTCTTC	CASRSLAGGNEQFF
NA	18	TRBV4-1	NA	TRBJ2-7	TGCGCCAGCAGCCAAATTTCCATTCGCAGAAACCCCTCCTACGAGCAGTACTTC	CASSQISIRRNPSYEQYF
NA	15	TRBV5-1	NA	TRBJ2-1	TGCGCCAGCAGGGAGAGCAGCCGCCATGCGAATGAGCAGTTCTTC	CASRESSRHANEQFF
TRBD1	13	TRBV6-6	NA	TRBJ1-1	TGTGCCGGACGGACAGGGGGTCACACTGAAGCTTTCTTT	CAGRTGGHTEAFF
NA	14	TRBV6-5	NA	TRBJ1-1	TGTGCCAGCAGTTACTTCACTTCGGGCGGGGCTGCTTTCTTT	CASSYFTSGGAAFF
NA	13	TRBV7-9	once	TRBJ1-5	TGTGCCAGCAGCCCCTACAGGGAGCAGCCCCAGCATTTT	CASSPYREQPQHF
NA	13	TRBV19	NA	TRBJ1-2	TGTGCCAGTAGTATTGGGCCAGGGGATGGCTACACCTTC	CASSIGPGDGYTF
TRBD1	15	TRBV5-8	NA	TRBJ1-1	TGTGCCAGCAGCTTGGTTACAGGGGGAAACACTGAAGCTTTCTTT	CASSLVTGGNTEAFF
NA	13	TRBV28	NA	TRBJ1-2	TGTGCCAGCAGTTTAAGATGGGGAGGTGGCTACACCTTC	CASSLRWGGGYTF
NA	13	TRBV9	NA	TRBJ1-2	TGTGCCAGCAGCGCAACAGGGAAAGGGAGCTACACCTTC	CASSATGKGSYTF
NA	16	TRBV19	NA	TRBJ1-5	TGTGCCAGTAGTCGGGAGGGACGGCTCGGAGGACAGCCCCAGCATTTT	CASSREGRLGGQPQHF
NA	13	TRBV10-3	NA	TRBJ2-5	TGTGCCATCAGTGAGGAGCCTAGGGAGACCCAGTACTTC	CAISEEPRETQYF
NA	16	TRBV7-3	few	TRBJ1-2	TGTGCCAGCAGCTTACCCTATATTACTTCTAACTATGGCTACACCTTC	CASSLPYITSNYGYTF
TRBD1	14	TRBV27	NA	TRBJ1-3	TGTGCCAGCAGACCGACAGGGGGCGGAAACACCATATATTTT	CASRPTGGGNTIYF
TRBD1	15	TRBV29-1	NA	TRBJ1-2	TGCAGCGTTGTCGTATCAGGGGGCGATGACTATGGCTACACCTTC	CSVVVSGGDDYGYTF
NA	13	TRBV7-3	NA	TRBJ1-1	TGTGCCAGCAGCTACACTTCGGAGTCTGAAGCTTTCTTT	CASSYTSESEAFF
TRBD2	17	TRBV28	NA	TRBJ2-2	TGTGCCAGCAGCGCCCCCCTGACTAGCGGGAGTGGCGGGGAGCTGTTTTTT	CASSAPLTSGSGGELFF
TRBD2	15	TRBV6-5	NA	TRBJ2-3	TGTGCCAGCAGTTATCGGAGGGAGGGCTCAGATACGCAGTATTTT	CASSYRREGSDTQYF